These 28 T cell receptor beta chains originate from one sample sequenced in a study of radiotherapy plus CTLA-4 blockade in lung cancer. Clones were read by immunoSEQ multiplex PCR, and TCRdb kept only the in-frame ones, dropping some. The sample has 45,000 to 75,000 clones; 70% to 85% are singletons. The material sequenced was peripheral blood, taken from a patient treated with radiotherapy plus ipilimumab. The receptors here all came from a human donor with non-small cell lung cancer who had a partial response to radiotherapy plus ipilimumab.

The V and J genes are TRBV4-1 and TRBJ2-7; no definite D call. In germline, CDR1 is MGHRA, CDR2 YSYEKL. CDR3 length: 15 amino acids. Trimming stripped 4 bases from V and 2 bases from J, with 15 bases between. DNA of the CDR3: TGCGCCAGCAGCCTAACCACAGCCGCGCCCTACGAGCAGTACTTC. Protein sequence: CASSLTTAAPYEQYF.

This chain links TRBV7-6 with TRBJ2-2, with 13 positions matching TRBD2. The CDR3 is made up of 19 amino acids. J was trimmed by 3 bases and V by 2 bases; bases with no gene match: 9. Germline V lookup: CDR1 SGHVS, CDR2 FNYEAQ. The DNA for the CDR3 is TGTGCCAGCAGCTTAACTCTTGCTGGGACTAGCGGGGACACCGGGGAGCTGTTTTTT. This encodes CASSLTLAGTSGDTGELFF.

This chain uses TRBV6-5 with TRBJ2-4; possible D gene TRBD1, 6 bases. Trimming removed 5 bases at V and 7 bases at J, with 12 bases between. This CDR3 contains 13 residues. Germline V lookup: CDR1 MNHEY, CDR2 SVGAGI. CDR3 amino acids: CASSRPGHNIQYF. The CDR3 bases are TGTGCCAGCAGTCGTCCGGGACATAACATTCAGTACTTC.

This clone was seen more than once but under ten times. Here the CDR3 reads CASSRDRADTQYF. The CDR3 nucleotides are TGTGCCAGCTCGCGGGACAGGGCAGATACGCAGTATTTT. V is TRBV18 and J is TRBJ2-3, with TRBD1 identical over 9 bases. This CDR3 contains 13 residues. In germline, CDR1 is KGHSH, CDR2 LQKENI. V lost 6 bases, J lost 4 bases, and 2 bases stayed unmatched.

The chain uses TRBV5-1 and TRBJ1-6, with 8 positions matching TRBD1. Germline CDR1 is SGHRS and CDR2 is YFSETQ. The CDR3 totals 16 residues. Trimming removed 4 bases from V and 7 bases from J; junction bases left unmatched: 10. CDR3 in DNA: TGCGCCAGCAGCCCACAGGGGGGGCGTGGGAATTCACCCCTCCACTTT. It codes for CASSPQGGRGNSPLHF. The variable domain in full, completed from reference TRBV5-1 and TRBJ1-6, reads KAGVTQTPRYLIKTRGQQVTLSCSPISGHRSVSWYQQTPGQGLQFLFEYFSETQRNKGNFPGRFSGRQFSNSRSEMNVSTLELGDSALYLCASSPQGGRGNSPLHFGNGTRLTVT.

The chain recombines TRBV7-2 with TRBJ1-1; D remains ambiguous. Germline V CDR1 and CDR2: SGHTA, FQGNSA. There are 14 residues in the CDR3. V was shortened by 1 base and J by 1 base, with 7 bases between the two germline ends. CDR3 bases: TGTGCCAGCAGCTTAGTTCTCGGGAACACTGAAGCTTTCTTT. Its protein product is CASSLVLGNTEAFF.

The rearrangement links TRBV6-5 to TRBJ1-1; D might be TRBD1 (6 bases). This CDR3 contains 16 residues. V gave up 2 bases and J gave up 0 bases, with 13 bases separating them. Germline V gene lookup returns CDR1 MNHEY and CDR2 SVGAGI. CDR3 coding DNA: TGTGCCAGCAGTTACGGTCAGGGGCTTTTGAACACTGAAGCTTTCTTT. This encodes CASSYGQGLLNTEAFF.

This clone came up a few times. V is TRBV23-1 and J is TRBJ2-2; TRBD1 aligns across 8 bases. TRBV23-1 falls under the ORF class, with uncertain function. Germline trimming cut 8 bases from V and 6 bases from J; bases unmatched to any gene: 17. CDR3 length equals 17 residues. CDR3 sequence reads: CASGRTGPLRDPGELFF. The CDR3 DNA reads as TGCGCCAGCGGCCGGACAGGGCCACTACGGGATCCCGGGGAGCTGTTTTTT.

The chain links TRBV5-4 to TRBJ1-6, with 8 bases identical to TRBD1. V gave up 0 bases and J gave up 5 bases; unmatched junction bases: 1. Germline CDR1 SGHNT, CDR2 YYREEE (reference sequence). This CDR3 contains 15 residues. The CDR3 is CASSLDRGDNSPLHF. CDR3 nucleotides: TGTGCCAGCAGCTTGGACAGGGGGGATAATTCACCCCTCCACTTT.

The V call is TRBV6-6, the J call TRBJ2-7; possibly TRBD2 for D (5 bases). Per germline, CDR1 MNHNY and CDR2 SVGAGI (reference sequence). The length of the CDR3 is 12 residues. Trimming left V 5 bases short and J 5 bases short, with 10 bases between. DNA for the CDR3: TGTGCCAGCAGTACCACTAGTGACGAGCAGTACTTC. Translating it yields CASSTTSDEQYF.

As DNA, the CDR3 is TGTGCCAGCAGCCAAAGTTCGACAGGGACTAACTATGGCTACACCTTC. It yields the protein CASSQSSTGTNYGYTF. V usage is TRBV14 and J usage is TRBJ1-2; 7 bases are shared with TRBD1. This CDR3 contains 16 residues. The V gene's germline CDR1 is SGHDN and CDR2 FVKESK. The V gene end was trimmed by 2 bases and the J gene end by 0 bases; junction bases not matched to a gene: 6.

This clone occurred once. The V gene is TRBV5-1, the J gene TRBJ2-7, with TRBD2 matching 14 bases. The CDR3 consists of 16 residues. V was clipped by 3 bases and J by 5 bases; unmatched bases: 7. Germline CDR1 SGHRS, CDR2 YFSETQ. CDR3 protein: CASSSKTSGGANEQYF. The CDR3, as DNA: TGCGCCAGCAGCTCGAAGACTAGCGGGGGGGCGAACGAGCAGTACTTC.

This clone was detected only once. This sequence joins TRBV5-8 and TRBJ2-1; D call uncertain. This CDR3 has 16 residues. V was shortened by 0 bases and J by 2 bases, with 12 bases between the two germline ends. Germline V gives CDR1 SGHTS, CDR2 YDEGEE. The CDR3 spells CASSLAKIQTYNEQFF. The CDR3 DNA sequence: TGTGCCAGCAGCTTGGCCAAGATTCAGACCTACAATGAGCAGTTCTTC.

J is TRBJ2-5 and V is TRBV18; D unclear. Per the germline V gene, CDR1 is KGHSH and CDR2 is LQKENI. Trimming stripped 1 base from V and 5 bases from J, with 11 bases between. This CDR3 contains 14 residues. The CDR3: CASSPLMGLETQYF. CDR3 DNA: TGTGCCAGCTCACCACTCATGGGCTTGGAGACCCAGTACTTC.

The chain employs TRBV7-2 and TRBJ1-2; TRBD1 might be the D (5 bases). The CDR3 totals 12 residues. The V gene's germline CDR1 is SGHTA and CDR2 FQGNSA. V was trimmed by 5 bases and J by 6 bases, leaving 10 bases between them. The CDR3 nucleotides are TGTGCCAGCAGCCCCCAGGGTAATGGCTACACCTTC. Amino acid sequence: CASSPQGNGYTF.

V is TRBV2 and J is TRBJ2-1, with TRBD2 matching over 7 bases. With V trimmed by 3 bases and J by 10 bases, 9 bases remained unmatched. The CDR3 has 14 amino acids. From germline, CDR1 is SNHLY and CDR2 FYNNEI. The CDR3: CASSDPAGFSEQFF. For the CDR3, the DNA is TGTGCCAGCAGTGATCCAGCGGGGTTCAGCGAGCAGTTCTTC. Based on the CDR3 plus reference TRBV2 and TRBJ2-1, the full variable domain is EPEVTQTPSHQVTQMGQEVILRCVPISNHLYFYWYRQILGQKVEFLVSFYNNEISEKSEIFDDQFSVERPDGSNFTLKIRSTKLEDSAMYFCASSDPAGFSEQFFGPGTRLTVL.

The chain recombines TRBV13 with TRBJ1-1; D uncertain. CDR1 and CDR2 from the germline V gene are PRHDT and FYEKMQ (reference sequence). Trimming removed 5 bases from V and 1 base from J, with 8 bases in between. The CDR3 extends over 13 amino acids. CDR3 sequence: CASSHHKNTEAFF. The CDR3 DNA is TGTGCCAGCAGCCACCACAAGAACACTGAAGCTTTCTTT.

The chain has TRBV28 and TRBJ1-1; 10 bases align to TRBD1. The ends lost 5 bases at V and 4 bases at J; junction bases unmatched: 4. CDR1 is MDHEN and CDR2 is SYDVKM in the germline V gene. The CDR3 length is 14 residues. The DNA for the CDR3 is TGTGCCAGCAGTCTCAGGACAGGGGGCACTGAAGCTTTCTTT. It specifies CASSLRTGGTEAFF.

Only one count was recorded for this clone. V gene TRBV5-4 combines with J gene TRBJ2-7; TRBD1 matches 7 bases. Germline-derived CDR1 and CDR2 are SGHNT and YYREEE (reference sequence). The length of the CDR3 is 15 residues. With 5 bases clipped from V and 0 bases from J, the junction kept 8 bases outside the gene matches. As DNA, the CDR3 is TGTGCCAGCAGGTCAGACAGGGCTTACTCCTACGAGCAGTACTTC. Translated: CASRSDRAYSYEQYF.

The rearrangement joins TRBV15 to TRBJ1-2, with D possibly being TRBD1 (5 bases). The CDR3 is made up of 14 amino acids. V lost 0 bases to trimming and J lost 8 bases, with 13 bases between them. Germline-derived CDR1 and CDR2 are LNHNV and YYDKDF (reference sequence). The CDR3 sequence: CATSRDRVFKGYTF. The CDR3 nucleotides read TGTGCCACCAGCAGAGACAGGGTCTTCAAGGGCTACACCTTC.

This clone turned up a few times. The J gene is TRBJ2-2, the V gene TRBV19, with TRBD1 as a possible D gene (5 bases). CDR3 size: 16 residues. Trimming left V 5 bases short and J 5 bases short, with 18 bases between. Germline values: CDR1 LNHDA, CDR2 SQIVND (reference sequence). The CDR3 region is CASSEKGLTGTGELFF. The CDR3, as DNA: TGTGCCAGTAGTGAGAAGGGGCTAACCGGTACCGGGGAGCTGTTTTTT.

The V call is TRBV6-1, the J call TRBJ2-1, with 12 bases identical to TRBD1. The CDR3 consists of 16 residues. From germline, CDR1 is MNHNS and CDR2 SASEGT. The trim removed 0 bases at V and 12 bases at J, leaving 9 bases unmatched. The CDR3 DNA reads TGTGCCAGCAGTGAAGCGCTTCGGGGACAGGGGGCGAGGCAGTTCTTC. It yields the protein CASSEALRGQGARQFF.

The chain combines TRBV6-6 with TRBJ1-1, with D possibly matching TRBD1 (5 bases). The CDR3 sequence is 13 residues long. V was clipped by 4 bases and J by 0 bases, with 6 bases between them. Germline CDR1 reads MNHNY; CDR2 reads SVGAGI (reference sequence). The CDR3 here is CASSWGVNTEAFF. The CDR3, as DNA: TGTGCCAGCAGTTGGGGGGTGAACACTGAAGCTTTCTTT.

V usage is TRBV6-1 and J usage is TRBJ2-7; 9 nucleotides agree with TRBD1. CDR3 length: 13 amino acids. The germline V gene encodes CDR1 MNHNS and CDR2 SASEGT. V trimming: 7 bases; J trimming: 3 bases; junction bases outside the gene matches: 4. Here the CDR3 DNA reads TGTGCCAGCAAGGGACAGGGCTTCTACGAGCAGTACTTC. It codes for CASKGQGFYEQYF.

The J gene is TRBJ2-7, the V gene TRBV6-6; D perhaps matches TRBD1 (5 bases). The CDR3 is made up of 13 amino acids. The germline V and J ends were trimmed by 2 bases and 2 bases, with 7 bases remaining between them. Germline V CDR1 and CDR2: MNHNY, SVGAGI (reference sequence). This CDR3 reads CASSYGRAYEQYF. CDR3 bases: TGTGCCAGCAGTTACGGCAGGGCCTACGAGCAGTACTTC.

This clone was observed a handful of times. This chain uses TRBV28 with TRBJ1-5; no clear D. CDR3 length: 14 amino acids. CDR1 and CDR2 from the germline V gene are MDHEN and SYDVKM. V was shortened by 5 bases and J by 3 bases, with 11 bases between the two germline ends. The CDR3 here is CASSLPGFNQPQHF. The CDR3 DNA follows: TGTGCCAGCAGTCTACCGGGGTTCAATCAGCCCCAGCATTTT.

CDR3 sequence reads: CASSISAGSSYEQYF. The DNA for the CDR3 is TGTGCCAGTAGTATCTCAGCGGGGTCCTCCTACGAGCAGTACTTC. The rearrangement uses TRBV19 and TRBJ2-7, with 7 bases identical to TRBD2. Per germline, CDR1 LNHDA and CDR2 SQIVND (reference sequence). CDR3 length equals 15 residues. The trim removed 3 bases at V and 0 bases at J, leaving 5 bases unmatched.

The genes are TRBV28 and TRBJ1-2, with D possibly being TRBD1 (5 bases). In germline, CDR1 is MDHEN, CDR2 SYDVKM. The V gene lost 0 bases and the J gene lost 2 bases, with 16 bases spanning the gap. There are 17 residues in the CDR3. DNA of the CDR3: TGTGCCAGCAGTTTATGGGGCAGGGCTACCTTAAACTATGGCTACACCTTC. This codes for CASSLWGRATLNYGYTF.